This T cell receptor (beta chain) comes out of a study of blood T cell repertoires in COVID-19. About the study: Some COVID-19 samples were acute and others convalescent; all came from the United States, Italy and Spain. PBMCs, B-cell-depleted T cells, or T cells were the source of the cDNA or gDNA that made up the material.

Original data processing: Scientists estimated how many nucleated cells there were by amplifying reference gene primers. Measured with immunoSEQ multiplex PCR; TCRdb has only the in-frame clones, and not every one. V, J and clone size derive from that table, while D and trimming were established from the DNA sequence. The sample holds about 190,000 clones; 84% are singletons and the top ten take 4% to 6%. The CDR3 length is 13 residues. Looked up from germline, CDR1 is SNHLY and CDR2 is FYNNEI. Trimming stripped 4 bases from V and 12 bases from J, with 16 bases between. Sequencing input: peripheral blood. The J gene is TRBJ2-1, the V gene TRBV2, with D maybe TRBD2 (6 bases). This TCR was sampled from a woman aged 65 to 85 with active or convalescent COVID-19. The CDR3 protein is CASSGDFTDGQFF. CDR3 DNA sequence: TGTGCCAGCAGTGGGGACTTCACCGACGGGCAGTTCTTC.